This is a list of T cell receptor beta chains from one sample in a study of T cells in Graves' hyperthyroidism and ophthalmopathy. TCRdb reprocessed the multiplex PCR reads with MiXCR, giving one entry per CDR3 protein. The table records under 550,000 distinct CDR3 sequences, about 20% of them present only once. Sequenced input: blood. All receptors derive from a man aged 40-55 years with Graves' ophthalmopathy. CDR3s include the opening cysteine and the closing phenylalanine or tryptophan. D genes are given only for firm matches. Rows may omit the clone size; those that give it use once, few, many or a size class.

TRBJ2-1 | . | . | 14 | TRBV11-3 | TGTGCCAGCAGCGGACGGGACTTCTACAATGAGCAGTTCTTC | CASSGRDFYNEQFF
TRBJ1-1 | . | few | 14 | TRBV15 | TGTGCCACCAGCAGATCCGACCCAAACACTGAAGCTTTCTTT | CATSRSDPNTEAFF
TRBJ2-1 | TRBD2 | few | 16 | TRBV5-8 | TGTGCCAGCAGCCAGGGACTAGCGACCCTATACAATGAGCAGTTCTTC | CASSQGLATLYNEQFF
TRBJ2-7 | TRBD2 | . | 14 | TRBV27 | TGTGCCAGCAGTTCGGCGGGGGGGCCGTTCGAGCAGTACTTC | CASSSAGGPFEQYF
TRBJ1-2 | . | few | 11 | TRBV3-1 | TGTGCCAGCAGCCATAATAATGGCTACACCTTC | CASSHNNGYTF
TRBJ2-2 | . | . | 14 | TRBV19 | TGTGCCAGTAGTATAGGGCAGAACACCGGGGAGCTGTTTTTT | CASSIGQNTGELFF
TRBJ1-1 | . | many | 13 | TRBV5-1 | TGCGCCAGCAGCGCCGACGGGGACACTGAAGCTTTCTTT | CASSADGDTEAFF
TRBJ2-2 | . | few | 14 | TRBV5-1 | TGCGCCAGCAGCTTTGATGGGGGTGTCGGGGAGCTGTTTTTT | CASSFDGGVGELFF
TRBJ2-6 | . | few | 13 | TRBV12-3/TRBV12-4 | TGTGCCAGCACCGTCCCTGGGGCCAACGTCCTGACTTTC | CASTVPGANVLTF
TRBJ2-3 | TRBD2 | . | 14 | TRBV20-1 | TGCAGTGCCTTTAGCGGGAGGGCGACAGATACGCAGTATTTT | CSAFSGRATDTQYF